This note documents a single T cell receptor (beta chain) sequence. This entry comes from a study of cytomegalovirus exposure and HLA in healthy donors. A multiplex PCR was run with 60 Vbeta primers and 13 Jbeta primers. TCRdb keeps only in-frame clones here, not all; method: immunoSEQ multiplex PCR. The profile shows roughly 100,000 clones, about 70% of them singletons. V trimming: 0 bases; J trimming: 2 bases; junction bases outside the gene matches: 7. The germline V gene has CDR1 LGHNA and CDR2 YNFKEQ. The CDR3 length is 17 residues. Sequenced sample: PBMCs. The chain links TRBV4-2 to TRBJ2-1; TRBD2 matches at 7 bases. The sequence derives from a man aged 25 to 45 in good health and CMV-seronegative. This chain's CDR3 is CASSQDRAGVTYNEQFF. CDR3 bases: TGTGCCAGCAGCCAAGATAGGGCGGGAGTTACCTACAATGAGCAGTTCTTC.